This TCR beta chain was obtained from a study of shared clonotypes between healthy human individuals. Study-level information: Plates per donor: three CD4 naive, three CD4 memory, two CD8 naive, one CD8 memory.

The authors distributed each subset's genomic DNA evenly over several immunoSEQ plates. Here immunoSEQ multiplex PCR was the method, and the copy in TCRdb shows in-frame clones only, minus some. The sample shows millions of clones, about 92% of them seen only once. Details on this clone: Antigen specificity is unknown.

Points from the study as a whole: Of the naive CD4 clonotypes, around 4.8% were shared across several donors.

The CDR3 is 15 amino acids. Germline CDR1 MNHNY, CDR2 SVGAGI (reference sequence). V shed 4 bases, J shed 5 bases, and the junction held 10 bases outside the gene matches. Specimen: naive CD4+ T cells sorted from blood. Stated subset: CD45RA+ positively selected. The clonotype was recovered from a man aged 18-30 years in good health. The chain has TRBV6-6 and TRBJ2-7, with TRBD2 matching 8 bases. CDR3 in DNA: TGTGCCAGCAGTTCCCCCGGGAGGGGAGGGAACGAGCAGTACTTC. Protein: CASSSPGRGGNEQYF.